This TCR beta chain comes out of a study of regulatory T cells in long-lasting Graves disease. Building the TCR beta libraries relied on iRepertoire HTBI primers, and CDR3 regions underwent Arm-PCR. TCRdb reanalysed the multiplex PCR reads using MiXCR and keeps one entry per CDR3 protein. The table records about 400,000 distinct CDR3 sequences, about 15% of them present only once. Germline CDR1 and CDR2: MDHEN and SYDVKM. CDR3 length equals 17 residues. Trimming left V 6 bases short and J 5 bases short, with 23 bases between. This clonotype was picked up many times. Its antigen is not known. Specified time point: newly diagnosed GD, antithyroid drugs for less than 3 months. RNA extracted from PBMCs served as the sequencing template. Study outcomes and limitations: Small sample size may have lowered accuracy.

The same data also went into a second study, on T cells in Graves' hyperthyroidism and ophthalmopathy. That source reports: TCR CDR3 regions were first amplified by RT-PCR with HTBI primers.

This TCR was sampled from a woman aged 40 to 55 with Graves disease. The chain links TRBV28 to TRBJ2-1; D not resolved. The starting material was peripheral blood mononuclear cells (PBMCs), obtained at new diagnosis, from a patient treated with antithyroid drugs. CDR3 amino acids: CASSRRASALKDNEQFF. Written as DNA, the CDR3 is TGTGCCAGCAGCCGTCGGGCCAGCGCCCTAAAGGACAATGAGCAGTTCTTC.